The 17 T cell receptor beta chains below come from one sample, sequenced in a study of blood T cell repertoires in COVID-19. Repertoires were generated with immunoSEQ multiplex PCR, while TCRdb's copy carries only in-frame clones and drops some. This sample has over 150,000 clones, with around four fifths found just once. The sequenced sample was peripheral blood. The source of these receptors is a man aged 70-80 years with acute or convalescent COVID-19.

The chain is built from TRBV11-3 and TRBJ1-1; D uncertain. Trimming removed 1 base from V and 3 bases from J, with 9 bases in between. Germline values: CDR1 SGHNT, CDR2 YENEEA. The CDR3 contains 14 residues. The CDR3 region is CASSLVMRHTEAFF. The CDR3 bases are TGTGCCAGCAGCTTAGTAATGAGGCACACTGAAGCTTTCTTT.

The genes are TRBV30 and TRBJ2-1; 9 nucleotides match TRBD2. The CDR3 spans 16 residues. Germline CDR1 and CDR2: GTSNPN and SVGIG (reference sequence). Trimming removed 0 bases from V and 0 bases from J; junction bases left unmatched: 3. The CDR3 region is CAWSVRRGGSYNEQFF. DNA of the CDR3: TGTGCCTGGAGTGTAAGGCGGGGGGGCTCCTACAATGAGCAGTTCTTC.

This clone showed up just a few times. The chain uses TRBV7-2 and TRBJ1-4, with D possibly matching TRBD1 (5 bases). The CDR3 runs 13 residues. Trimming removed 2 bases at V and 7 bases at J, with 8 bases between. Germline V lookup: CDR1 SGHTA, CDR2 FQGNSA. The CDR3 protein is CASSLSQGEKLFF. The CDR3 bases are TGTGCCAGCAGCTTATCTCAGGGTGAAAAACTGTTTTTT.

The V gene is TRBV11-2, the J gene TRBJ2-5; no firm D call. The germline gives CDR1 SGHAT, CDR2 FQNNGV. The germline V and J ends were trimmed by 2 bases and 2 bases, with 9 bases remaining between them. This CDR3 contains 14 residues. This chain's CDR3 is CASSLWASQETQYF. The CDR3 DNA follows: TGTGCCAGCAGCTTATGGGCGTCGCAAGAGACCCAGTACTTC.

The chain couples TRBV28 to TRBJ2-3, with 11 bases lining up with TRBD2. Trimming at V came to 0 bases and at J to 2 bases, leaving 4 bases not matched to a gene. The CDR3 spans 17 residues. The V gene's germline CDR1 is MDHEN and CDR2 SYDVKM. The CDR3 DNA is TGTGCCAGCAGTTTATGGGGACTAGCGGATAACACAGATACGCAGTATTTT. The encoded protein is CASSLWGLADNTDTQYF.

In its sample, this clone ranks as medium-sized. The rearrangement links TRBV11-3 to TRBJ1-1, with D hard to call. Germline CDR1 reads SGHNT; CDR2 reads YENEEA. Trimming removed 4 bases at V and 1 base at J, with 16 bases between. This CDR3 comprises 16 residues. The CDR3: CASSSSMISGNTEAFF. Here the CDR3 DNA reads TGTGCCAGCAGCTCCTCCATGATCTCAGGGAACACTGAAGCTTTCTTT.

The genes are TRBV5-1 and TRBJ1-2; D is uncertain. V gave up 0 bases and J gave up 3 bases, with 6 bases separating them. CDR1 is SGHRS, CDR2 YFSETQ, per germline. This CDR3 comprises 13 residues. The CDR3 coding sequence is TGCGCCAGCAGCTTGGTGGCGGACTATGGCTACACCTTC. The encoded protein is CASSLVADYGYTF.

The V gene is TRBV5-1, the J gene TRBJ1-1; D unresolved. The CDR3 is made up of 15 amino acids. The V gene's germline CDR1 is SGHRS and CDR2 YFSETQ. Trimming shortened V by 1 base and J by 1 base, and 11 bases separated the two germline ends. The CDR3 reads CASSLLSLANTEAFF. In nucleotides, the CDR3 is TGCGCCAGCAGCTTGTTGTCTTTGGCGAACACTGAAGCTTTCTTT. Full variable domain (outside the CDR3, taken from reference TRBV5-1 and TRBJ1-1): KAGVTQTPRYLIKTRGQQVTLSCSPISGHRSVSWYQQTPGQGLQFLFEYFSETQRNKGNFPGRFSGRQFSNSRSEMNVSTLELGDSALYLCASSLLSLANTEAFFGQGTRLTVV.

The genes are TRBV6-1 and TRBJ2-3; weak D call: TRBD1 (6 bases). The germline CDR1 and CDR2 sequences are MNHNS and SASEGT. There are 16 residues in the CDR3. Trimming took 4 bases from V and 4 from J, leaving 18 bases between them. As DNA, the CDR3 is TGTGCCAGCAGTGTTGGGTTTTGGGGGCGGGCAGATACGCAGTATTTT. This codes for CASSVGFWGRADTQYF.

The V and J genes are TRBV5-1 and TRBJ1-1, with D possibly TRBD1 on 6 matching bases. CDR3 length: 14 amino acids. Trimming took 6 bases from V and 0 from J, leaving 12 bases between them. From germline, CDR1 is SGHRS and CDR2 YFSETQ. DNA of the CDR3: TGCGCCAGCAACGTTGACAGGATGAACACTGAAGCTTTCTTT. Encoded protein: CASNVDRMNTEAFF.

The J gene is TRBJ2-2, the V gene TRBV5-1; a possible D gene is TRBD1 (5 bases). Germline-derived CDR1 and CDR2 are SGHRS and YFSETQ. This CDR3 spans 16 amino acids. The V end was cut by 0 bases, the J end by 5 bases, with 14 bases between. CDR3 DNA sequence: TGCGCCAGCAGCTTGGCCTCAGGGATCGAAACCGGGGAGCTGTTTTTT. It yields the protein CASSLASGIETGELFF.

J is TRBJ2-3 and V is TRBV7-8; TRBD2 matches at 8 bases. After removal of 4 bases from V and 14 bases from J, the junction contained 8 bases not matched to a gene. This CDR3 is built from 12 residues. Per germline, CDR1 SGHVS and CDR2 FQNEAQ. The CDR3 DNA reads as TGTGCCAGCAGCTCCCCGGGAGGGGCCTCGTATTTT. It translates to CASSSPGGASYF.

The chain employs TRBV15 and TRBJ2-3; 12 bases map to TRBD2. Trimming took 2 bases from V and 8 from J; bases not matched to a gene: 8. CDR3 length: 16 amino acids. Germline V gene lookup returns CDR1 LNHNV and CDR2 YYDKDF (reference sequence). The CDR3 sequence: CATSRLLAGGGGTQYF. In DNA form, the CDR3 reads TGTGCCACCAGCAGATTACTAGCGGGGGGTGGTGGTACGCAGTATTTT.

V and J are TRBV4-1 and TRBJ2-7, with TRBD1 matching over 8 bases. The CDR3 has 15 amino acids. From germline, CDR1 is MGHRA and CDR2 YSYEKL. Unmatched junction bases numbered 8, after V lost 0 bases and J lost 7 bases. The CDR3 protein is CASSQDEQGAAEQYF. CDR3 in DNA: TGCGCCAGCAGCCAAGATGAGCAGGGGGCTGCGGAGCAGTACTTC.

This rearrangement joins TRBV15 to TRBJ2-3; 10 nucleotides match TRBD2. From germline, CDR1 is LNHNV and CDR2 YYDKDF (reference sequence). With V trimmed by 5 bases and J by 2 bases, 10 bases remained unmatched. This CDR3 contains 17 residues. CDR3 residues: CATSGLAGGAFTDTQYF. The CDR3 region has the DNA TGTGCCACCAGCGGGTTAGCGGGGGGCGCATTCACAGATACGCAGTATTTT. Using reference TRBV15 and TRBJ2-3 for the parts outside the CDR3, the full variable domain is DAMVIQNPRYQVTQFGKPVTLSCSQTLNHNVMYWYQQKSSQAPKLLFHYYDKDFNNEADTPDNFQSRRPNTSFCFLDIRSPGLGDTAMYLCATSGLAGGAFTDTQYFGPGTRLTVL.

The chain carries TRBV18 and TRBJ1-1; D might be TRBD1 (5 bases). Germline V lookup: CDR1 KGHSH, CDR2 LQKENI. The CDR3 covers 16 residues. Trimming stripped 1 base from V and 2 bases from J, with 14 bases between. The CDR3 coding sequence is TGTGCCAGCTCACCACAGCAGGGATTGGGAAACACTGAAGCTTTCTTT. Protein product: CASSPQQGLGNTEAFF.

V gene TRBV5-1 combines with J gene TRBJ1-1; maybe TRBD1 (6 bases). CDR3 size: 17 residues. The germline CDR1 and CDR2 sequences are SGHRS and YFSETQ. Trimming pared 0 bases from V and 1 base from J, leaving 16 bases between. The CDR3 DNA sequence: TGCGCCAGCAGCTTGGTGGTCAGGGGAAGGGGGAACACTGAAGCTTTCTTT. This sequence encodes CASSLVVRGRGNTEAFF.